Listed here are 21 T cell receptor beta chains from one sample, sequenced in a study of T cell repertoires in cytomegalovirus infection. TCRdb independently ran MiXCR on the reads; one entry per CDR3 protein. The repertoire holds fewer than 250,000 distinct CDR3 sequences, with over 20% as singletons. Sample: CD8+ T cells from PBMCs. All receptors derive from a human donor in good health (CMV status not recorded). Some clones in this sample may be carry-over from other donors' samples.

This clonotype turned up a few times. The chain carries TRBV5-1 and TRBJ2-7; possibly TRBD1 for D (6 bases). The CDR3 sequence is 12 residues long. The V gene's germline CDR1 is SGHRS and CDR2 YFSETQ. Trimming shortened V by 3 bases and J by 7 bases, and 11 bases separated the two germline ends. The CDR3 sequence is CASSYTGTEQYF. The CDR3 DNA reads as TGCGCCAGCAGCTACACCGGGACAGAGCAGTACTTC. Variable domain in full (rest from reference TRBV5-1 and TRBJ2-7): KAGVTQTPRYLIKTRGQQVTLSCSPISGHRSVSWYQQTPGQGLQFLFEYFSETQRNKGNFPGRFSGRQFSNSRSEMNVSTLELGDSALYLCASSYTGTEQYFGPGTRLTVT.

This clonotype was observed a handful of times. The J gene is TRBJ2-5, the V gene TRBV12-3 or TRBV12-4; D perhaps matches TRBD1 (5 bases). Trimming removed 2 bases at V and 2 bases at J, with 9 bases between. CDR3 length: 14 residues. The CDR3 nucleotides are TGTGCCAGCAGTTTAACCGCAGGGCAAGAGACCCAGTACTTC. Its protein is CASSLTAGQETQYF.

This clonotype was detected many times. CDR3 amino acids: CASSLDGDVGNQPQHF. DNA for the CDR3: TGTGCCAGCAGTTTGGATGGGGACGTGGGCAATCAGCCCCAGCATTTT. V and J are TRBV28 and TRBJ1-5; possibly TRBD1 for D (5 bases). The length of the CDR3 is 16 residues. The germline CDR1 and CDR2 sequences are MDHEN and SYDVKM. Trimming shortened V by 3 bases and J by 2 bases, and 14 bases separated the two germline ends.

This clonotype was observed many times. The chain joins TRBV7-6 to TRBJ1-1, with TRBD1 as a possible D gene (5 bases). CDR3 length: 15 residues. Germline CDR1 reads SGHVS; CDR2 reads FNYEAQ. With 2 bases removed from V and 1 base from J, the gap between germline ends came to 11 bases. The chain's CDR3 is CASSLSRGGNTEAFF. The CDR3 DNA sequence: TGTGCCAGCAGCTTAAGTCGGGGGGGGAACACTGAAGCTTTCTTT.

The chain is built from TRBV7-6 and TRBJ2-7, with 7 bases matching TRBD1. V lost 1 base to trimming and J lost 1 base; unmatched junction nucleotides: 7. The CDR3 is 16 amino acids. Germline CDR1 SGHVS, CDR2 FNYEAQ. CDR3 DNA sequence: TGTGCCAGCAGCTTAGGAAGGGGGCAGGAATCCTACGAGCAGTACTTC. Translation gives CASSLGRGQESYEQYF.

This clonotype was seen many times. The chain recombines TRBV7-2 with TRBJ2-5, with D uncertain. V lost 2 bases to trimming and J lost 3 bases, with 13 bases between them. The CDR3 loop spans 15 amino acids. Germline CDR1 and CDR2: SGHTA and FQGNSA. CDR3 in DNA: TGTGCCAGCAGCTTAAATTTGATAAGGGAAGAGACCCAGTACTTC. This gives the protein CASSLNLIREETQYF.

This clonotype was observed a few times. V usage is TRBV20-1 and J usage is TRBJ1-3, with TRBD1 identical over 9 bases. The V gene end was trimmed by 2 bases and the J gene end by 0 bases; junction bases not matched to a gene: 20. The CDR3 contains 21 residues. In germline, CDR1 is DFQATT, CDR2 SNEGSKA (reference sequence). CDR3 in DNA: TGCAGTGCTAGACCGGGACAGGGACATCAGGAGACGATGAGCTCTGGAAACACCATATATTTT. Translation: CSARPGQGHQETMSSGNTIYF.

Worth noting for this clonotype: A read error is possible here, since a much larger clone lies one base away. The CDR3, as DNA: TGTGCCAGCAGCCCAAGGACAGGGGGCTGCTACACCTTC. This translates into CASSPRTGGCYTF. V usage is TRBV3-1 and J usage is TRBJ1-2; TRBD1 matches 11 bases. The CDR3 is 13 amino acids. Trimming at V came to 4 bases and at J to 9 bases, leaving 4 bases not matched to a gene. Per the germline V gene, CDR1 is LGHDT and CDR2 is YNNKEL (reference sequence).

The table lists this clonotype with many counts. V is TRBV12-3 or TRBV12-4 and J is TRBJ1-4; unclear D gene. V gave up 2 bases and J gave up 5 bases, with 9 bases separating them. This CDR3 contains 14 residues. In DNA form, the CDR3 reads TGTGCCAGCAGTTTACATGGCGTGAATGAAAAACTGTTTTTT. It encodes CASSLHGVNEKLFF.

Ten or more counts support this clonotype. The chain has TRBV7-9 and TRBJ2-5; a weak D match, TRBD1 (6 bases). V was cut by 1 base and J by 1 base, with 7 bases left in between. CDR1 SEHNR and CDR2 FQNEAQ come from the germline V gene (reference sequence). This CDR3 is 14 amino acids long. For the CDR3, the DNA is TGTGCCAGCAGCTTAGAGGGGGTCCAAGAGACCCAGTACTTC. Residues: CASSLEGVQETQYF.

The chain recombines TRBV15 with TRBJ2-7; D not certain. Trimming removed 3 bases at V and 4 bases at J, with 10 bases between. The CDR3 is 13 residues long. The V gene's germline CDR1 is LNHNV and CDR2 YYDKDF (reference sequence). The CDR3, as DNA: TGTGCCACCAGCAGGGACCTTTCTTACGAGCAGTACTTC. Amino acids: CATSRDLSYEQYF.

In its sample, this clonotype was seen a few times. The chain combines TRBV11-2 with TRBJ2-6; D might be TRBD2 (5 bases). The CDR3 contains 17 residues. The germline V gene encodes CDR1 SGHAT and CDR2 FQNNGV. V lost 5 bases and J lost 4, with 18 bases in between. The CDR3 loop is CASSVPEGGAGANVLTF. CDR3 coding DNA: TGTGCCAGCAGCGTACCTGAGGGCGGCGCAGGGGCCAACGTCCTGACTTTC. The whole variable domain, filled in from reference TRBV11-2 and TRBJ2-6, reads EAGVAQSPRYKIIEKRQSVAFWCNPISGHATLYWYQQILGQGPKLLIQFQNNGVVDDSQLPKDRFSAERLKGVDSTLKIQPAKLEDSAVYLCASSVPEGGAGANVLTFGAGSRLTVL.

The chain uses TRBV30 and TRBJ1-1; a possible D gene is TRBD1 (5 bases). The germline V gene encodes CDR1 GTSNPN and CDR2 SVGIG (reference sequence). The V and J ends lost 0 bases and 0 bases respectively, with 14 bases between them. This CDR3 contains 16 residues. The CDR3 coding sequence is TGTGCCTGGAGTGTATGGGGGGGGAGGATGAACACTGAAGCTTTCTTT. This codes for CAWSVWGGRMNTEAFF.

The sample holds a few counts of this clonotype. The CDR3 DNA sequence: TGTGCCAGCAACCTCGGGACTAGTAGCAATGAGCAGTTCTTC. Amino acids: CASNLGTSSNEQFF. V is TRBV9 and J is TRBJ2-1, with 8 bases aligning to TRBD2. The ends lost 6 bases at V and 6 bases at J; junction bases unmatched: 8. This CDR3 comprises 14 residues. Per germline, CDR1 SGDLS and CDR2 YYNGEE.

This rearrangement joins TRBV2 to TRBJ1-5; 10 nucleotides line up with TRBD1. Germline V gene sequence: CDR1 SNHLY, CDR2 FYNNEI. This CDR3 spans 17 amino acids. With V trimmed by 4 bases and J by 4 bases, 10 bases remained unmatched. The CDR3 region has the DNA TGTGCCAGCAGTGGGGACAGGGGCCTACTGGGTAATCAGCCCCAGCATTTT. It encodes CASSGDRGLLGNQPQHF.

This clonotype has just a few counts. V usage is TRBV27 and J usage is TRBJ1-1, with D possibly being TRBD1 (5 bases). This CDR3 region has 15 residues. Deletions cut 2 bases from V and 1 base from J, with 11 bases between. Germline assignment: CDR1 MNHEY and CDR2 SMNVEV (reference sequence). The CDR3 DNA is TGTGCCAGCAGTTTAATGGGGCTCGGGAACACTGAAGCTTTCTTT. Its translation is CASSLMGLGNTEAFF.

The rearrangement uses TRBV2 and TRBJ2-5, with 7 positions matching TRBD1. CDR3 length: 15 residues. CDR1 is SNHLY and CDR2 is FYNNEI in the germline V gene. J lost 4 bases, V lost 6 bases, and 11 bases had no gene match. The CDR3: CASSGQATGVETQYF. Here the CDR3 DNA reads TGTGCCAGCAGCGGACAGGCGACAGGTGTAGAGACCCAGTACTTC.

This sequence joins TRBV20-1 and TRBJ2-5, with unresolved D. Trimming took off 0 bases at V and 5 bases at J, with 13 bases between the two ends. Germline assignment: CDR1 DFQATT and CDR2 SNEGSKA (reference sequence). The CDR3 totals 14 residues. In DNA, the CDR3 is TGCAGTGCTAGAGAGTCCCCCACTGTCGAGACCCAGTACTTC. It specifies CSARESPTVETQYF.

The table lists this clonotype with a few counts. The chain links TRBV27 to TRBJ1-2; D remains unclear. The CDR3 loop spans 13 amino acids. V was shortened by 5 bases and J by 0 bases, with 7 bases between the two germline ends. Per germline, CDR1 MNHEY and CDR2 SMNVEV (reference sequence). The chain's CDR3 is CASSRHPNYGYTF. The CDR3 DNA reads TGTGCCAGCAGTCGACACCCTAACTATGGCTACACCTTC.

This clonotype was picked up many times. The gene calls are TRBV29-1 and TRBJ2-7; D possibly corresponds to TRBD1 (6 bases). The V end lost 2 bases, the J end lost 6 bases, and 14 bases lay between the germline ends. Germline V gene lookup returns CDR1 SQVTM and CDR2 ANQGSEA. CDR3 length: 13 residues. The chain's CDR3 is CSVEFAEGGEQYF. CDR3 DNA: TGCAGCGTTGAATTTGCCGAAGGGGGCGAGCAGTACTTC.

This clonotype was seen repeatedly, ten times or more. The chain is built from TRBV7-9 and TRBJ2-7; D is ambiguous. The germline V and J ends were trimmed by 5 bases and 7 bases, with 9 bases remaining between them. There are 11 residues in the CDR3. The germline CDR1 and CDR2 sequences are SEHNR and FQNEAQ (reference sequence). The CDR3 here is CASSVGMEQYF. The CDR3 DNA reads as TGTGCCAGCAGCGTGGGGATGGAGCAGTACTTC. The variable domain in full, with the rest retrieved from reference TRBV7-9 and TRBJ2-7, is DTGVSQNPRHKITKRGQNVTFRCDPISEHNRLYWYRQTLGQGPEFLTYFQNEAQLEKSRLLSDRFSAERPKGSFSTLEIQRTEQGDSAMYLCASSVGMEQYFGPGTRLTVT.